The rows below give T cell receptor beta chains drawn from one sample of a study of cytomegalovirus exposure and HLA in healthy donors. Sequenced by immunoSEQ multiplex PCR; TCRdb stores in-frame clones only, minus some. Seen here are 90,000 to 130,000 clones, more than 75% observed once, and the top ten hold roughly 1.4%. Specimen: PBMCs. These receptors were collected from a woman in her twenties or thirties in good health and CMV-seropositive. The CDR3 runs from the conserved cysteine through the conserved F or W. The D gene is left open where the match is weak. Size is omitted from some rows. Given values are once, few, many or a class for expanded clones.

J	D	size	V	CDR3	DNA
TRBJ2-1	TRBD2	.	TRBV5-4	CASRGLAGSNEQFF	TGTGCCAGCAGGGGACTAGCGGGGAGCAATGAGCAGTTCTTC
TRBJ1-2	TRBD1	.	TRBV7-9	CASDGTDNYGYTF	TGTGCCAGCGATGGGACAGATAACTATGGCTACACCTTC
TRBJ2-2	.	few	TRBV30	CAWSVLRQTTGELFF	TGTGCCTGGAGTGTACTTCGACAGACCACCGGGGAGCTGTTTTTT
TRBJ1-6	.	.	TRBV12-5	CASGFGQGGTPLHF	TGTGCTAGTGGTTTCGGCCAGGGCGGTACACCCCTCCACTTT
TRBJ2-7	.	few	TRBV18	CASPTATMATSYEQYF	TGTGCCAGCCCTACAGCTACAATGGCTACAAGCTACGAGCAGTACTTC
TRBJ2-7	.	.	TRBV6-6	CASSSRGGYEQYF	TGTGCCAGCAGTTCTAGGGGGGGCTACGAGCAGTACTTC
TRBJ1-5	.	.	TRBV19	CASSPGQGNNQPQHF	TGTGCCAGTAGTCCCGGGCAGGGGAACAATCAGCCCCAGCATTTT
TRBJ1-1	.	.	TRBV7-9	CASSLVTGSPNTEAFF	TGTGCCAGCAGCTTAGTAACGGGAAGTCCGAACACTGAAGCTTTCTTT
TRBJ1-1	.	.	TRBV4-2	CASSQQNTEAFF	TGTGCCAGCAGCCAACAGAACACTGAAGCTTTCTTT
TRBJ2-7	TRBD2	.	TRBV18	CASSPQGLAQPREQYF	TGTGCCAGCTCACCACAGGGACTAGCCCAGCCTAGGGAGCAGTACTTC
TRBJ2-5	.	few	TRBV7-3	CASSPSSDQETQYF	TGTGCCAGCAGCCCCTCGTCAGACCAAGAGACCCAGTACTTC
TRBJ1-2	TRBD1	few	TRBV30	CAWGQGFGYTF	TGTGCCTGGGGACAGGGGTTTGGCTACACCTTC
TRBJ2-1	TRBD2	.	TRBV2	CASSRTSGGEYNEQFF	TGTGCCAGCAGTCGGACTAGCGGGGGTGAATACAATGAGCAGTTCTTC
TRBJ2-7	.	.	TRBV2	CASMSGTKRGEQYF	TGTGCCAGCATGTCGGGGACAAAAAGAGGGGAGCAGTACTTC
TRBJ1-2	.	.	TRBV29-1	CSVEDLFSNYGYTF	TGCAGCGTTGAAGATCTTTTCAGTAACTATGGCTACACCTTC
TRBJ1-4	.	.	TRBV28	CASSFQGANEKLFF	TGTGCCAGCAGTTTTCAGGGCGCTAATGAAAAACTGTTTTTT
TRBJ2-7	TRBD2	.	TRBV7-2	CASGGLAGGGEQYF	TGTGCCAGCGGGGGACTAGCGGGAGGAGGGGAGCAGTACTTC
TRBJ2-7	.	.	TRBV19	CASSIGKAGAYEQYF	TGTGCCAGTAGTATCGGGAAAGCGGGCGCTTACGAGCAGTACTTC
TRBJ1-5	.	.	TRBV28	CASYDSVNQPQHF	TGTGCCAGCTACGACAGCGTCAATCAGCCCCAGCATTTT
TRBJ2-7	TRBD1	.	TRBV15	CATSKGQEPYEQYF	TGTGCCACCAGCAAGGGACAGGAGCCTTACGAGCAGTACTTC
TRBJ2-6	.	.	TRBV19	CASTTWGVGANVLTF	TGTGCCAGTACCACCTGGGGGGTTGGGGCCAACGTCCTGACTTTC
TRBJ2-3	TRBD2	.	TRBV27	CASSSGRAGTQYF	TGTGCCAGCAGTTCCGGGAGGGCTGGTACGCAGTATTTT
TRBJ2-2	.	.	TRBV19	CASSMNYRLTGELFF	TGTGCCAGTAGTATGAACTACCGGCTCACCGGGGAGCTGTTTTTT
TRBJ1-5	.	.	TRBV7-2	CASSFPKENQPQHF	TGTGCCAGCAGCTTCCCTAAGGAGAATCAGCCCCAGCATTTT
TRBJ2-3	TRBD1	.	TRBV9	CASSVWQGASDTQYF	TGTGCCAGCAGCGTATGGCAGGGGGCATCAGATACGCAGTATTTT
TRBJ1-5	TRBD1	.	TRBV15	CATSRRDRGHQPQHF	TGTGCCACCAGCAGGAGGGACAGGGGGCATCAGCCCCAGCATTTT
TRBJ1-1	TRBD1	.	TRBV6-1	CASSEAGGSRGASYSEAFF	TGTGCCAGCAGTGAAGCGGGGGGCTCCAGGGGGGCTTCATACAGTGAAGCTTTCTTT
TRBJ2-5	TRBD2	.	TRBV2	CASTTQERGEYETQYF	TGTGCCAGCACTACTCAAGAGCGGGGGGAGTATGAGACCCAGTACTTC
TRBJ2-5	TRBD2	once	TRBV5-6	CASSTAGGGETQYF	TGTGCCAGCAGCACAGCGGGAGGGGGAGAGACCCAGTACTTC
TRBJ1-5	TRBD1	.	TRBV2	CASRGGQIQPQHF	TGTGCCAGCAGGGGGGGACAGATTCAGCCCCAGCATTTT
TRBJ2-7	.	.	TRBV4-1	CASSQALGPFYEQYF	TGCGCCAGCAGCCAAGCACTCGGTCCTTTCTACGAGCAGTACTTC
TRBJ2-1	.	.	TRBV27	CASSLLAGSNEQFF	TGTGCCAGCAGTCTCCTTGCAGGAAGCAATGAGCAGTTCTTC
TRBJ2-1	TRBD2	.	TRBV7-2	CASSPPGLVYNEQFF	TGTGCCAGCAGCCCACCGGGACTAGTCTACAATGAGCAGTTCTTC
TRBJ2-4	TRBD1	.	TRBV5-6	CASSSLGTVNIQYF	TGTGCCAGCAGCTCCCTAGGGACAGTAAACATTCAGTACTTC
TRBJ2-5	TRBD2	.	TRBV28	CASHASGGQETQYF	TGTGCCAGCCATGCCAGCGGGGGGCAAGAGACCCAGTACTTC
TRBJ1-3	TRBD1	.	TRBV4-3	CASSQDGPGQGYRNTIYF	TGCGCCAGCAGCCAAGATGGACCGGGACAGGGGTACAGAAACACCATATATTTT
TRBJ1-6	TRBD1	.	TRBV30	CASGAGGDSPLHF	TGTGCCTCAGGGGCAGGGGGCGATTCACCCCTCCACTTT
TRBJ2-1	.	.	TRBV27	CASSSPREEQFF	TGTGCCAGCAGTTCCCCGAGGGAGGAGCAGTTCTTC
TRBJ2-1	TRBD2	.	TRBV11-2	CASSLEIPTGRASNEQFF	TGTGCCAGCAGCTTAGAGATCCCCACCGGGAGGGCCTCAAATGAGCAGTTCTTC
TRBJ2-1	.	.	TRBV5-6	CASFRGGYNEQFF	TGTGCCAGCTTCAGGGGCGGATACAATGAGCAGTTCTTC
TRBJ2-7	.	.	TRBV13	CASSLSGRSYEQYF	TGTGCCAGCAGCTTATCCGGGAGATCCTACGAGCAGTACTTC
TRBJ2-3	.	.	TRBV2	CASSKGLVTDTQYF	TGTGCCAGCAGTAAAGGGCTCGTCACAGATACGCAGTATTTT
TRBJ2-7	.	.	TRBV4-1	CASSQEVGGRWDEQYF	TGCGCCAGCAGCCAAGAAGTCGGGGGGCGCTGGGACGAGCAGTACTTC
TRBJ2-7	.	.	TRBV4-3	CASSQTRRSYEQYF	TGCGCCAGCAGCCAAACCAGGCGCTCCTACGAGCAGTACTTC
TRBJ2-1	TRBD2	.	TRBV4-2	CASSQDPPAGGHEQFF	TGTGCCAGCAGCCAAGATCCCCCAGCGGGAGGTCACGAGCAGTTCTTC
TRBJ1-2	TRBD1	.	TRBV19	CASSAPTGWTDYGYTF	TGTGCCAGTAGTGCCCCGACAGGGTGGACGGACTATGGCTACACCTTC
TRBJ1-5	TRBD1	.	TRBV19	CASRDRGNWNQPQHF	TGTGCCAGTAGAGACAGGGGGAATTGGAATCAGCCCCAGCATTTT
TRBJ1-1	TRBD1	.	TRBV7-2	CASSLEIYQGVAFF	TGTGCCAGCAGCTTAGAAATCTACCAGGGGGTGGCTTTCTTT
TRBJ2-7	TRBD1	.	TRBV10-3	CAISESVTGPYEQYF	TGTGCCATCAGTGAGTCTGTGACAGGGCCCTACGAGCAGTACTTC
TRBJ1-1	.	.	TRBV14	CASSQVRGNTEAFF	TGTGCCAGCAGCCAAGTGAGAGGGAACACTGAAGCTTTCTTT
TRBJ2-7	.	.	TRBV5-1	CASSLPGSSDEQYF	TGCGCCAGCAGCTTGCCCGGGAGTAGCGACGAGCAGTACTTC
TRBJ1-2	.	.	TRBV7-9	CASSPPTDLTLNYGYTF	TGTGCCAGCAGCCCCCCGACAGATTTAACATTAAACTATGGCTACACCTTC
TRBJ2-2	TRBD1	once	TRBV28	CASSYPGQGRVGELFF	TGTGCCAGCAGTTACCCGGGACAGGGACGTGTCGGGGAGCTGTTTTTT
TRBJ1-4	.	once	TRBV7-3	CASSLSPGEKLFF	TGTGCCAGCAGCTTAAGTCCCGGGGAAAAACTGTTTTTT
TRBJ2-7	TRBD1	.	TRBV19	CASRADRGSYEQYF	TGTGCCAGTAGGGCGGACAGGGGGTCCTACGAGCAGTACTTC